These 3 T cell receptor beta chains were all obtained from the same sample, sequenced in a study of PD-1 blockade in classical Hodgkin lymphoma. There was relapse after autologous stem cell transplantation in every patient, and there was variation in brentuximab vedotin exposure. Only in-frame clones appear in the TCRdb table, and some are missing; sequencing was by immunoSEQ multiplex PCR. The data contain about 110,000 clones, 89% of them singletons. Sequencing was performed on peripheral blood mononuclear cells (PBMCs), taken before the second cycle of nivolumab. All receptors come from a human donor with classical Hodgkin lymphoma.

The chain links TRBV28 to TRBJ1-2, with a tentative D call TRBD1 (5 bases). Looked up from germline, CDR1 is MDHEN and CDR2 is SYDVKM. This CDR3 comprises 14 residues. Trimming shortened V by 2 bases and J by 4 bases, and 11 bases separated the two germline ends. The CDR3 sequence is CASSLTGLAYGYTF. In nucleotides, the CDR3 is TGTGCCAGCAGTTTAACAGGTCTCGCCTATGGCTACACCTTC.

The chain couples TRBV6-5 to TRBJ1-1; tentatively, D is TRBD1 (5 bases). The CDR3 runs to 14 residues. V shed 6 bases and J shed 5 bases, with 16 bases lying between them. Germline CDR1 reads MNHEY; CDR2 reads SVGAGI. CDR3 DNA: TGTGCCAGCAGCCCGGGGCAGGGAGGGACTGAAGCTTTCTTT. Protein: CASSPGQGGTEAFF.

This chain links TRBV11-3 with TRBJ2-2; D is ambiguous. The V gene's germline CDR1 is SGHNT and CDR2 YENEEA. Trimming left V 5 bases short and J 0 bases short, with 1 base between. The CDR3 sequence is 12 residues long. CDR3 amino acids: CASSPNTGELFF. CDR3 DNA: TGTGCCAGCAGCCCGAACACCGGGGAGCTGTTTTTT. Combining the CDR3 with reference TRBV11-3 and TRBJ2-2 gives the whole variable domain EAGVVQSPRYKIIEKKQPVAFWCNPISGHNTLYWYLQNLGQGPELLIRYENEEAVDDSQLPKDRFSAERLKGVDSTLKIQPAELGDSAVYLCASSPNTGELFFGEGSRLTVL.